Following are 31 T cell receptor beta chains from one sample sequenced in a study of shared clonotypes between healthy human individuals. Generated by immunoSEQ multiplex PCR, the TCRdb table keeps only in-frame clones and is missing some. The sample carries about 680,000 clones, under 95% recorded once. Terminally differentiated effector memory CD45RA+ cells were left out of the naive CD8 fraction, which was CD45RO-negative and positively selected for CCR7. Material for sequencing was naive CD8+ T cells sorted from blood. These TCRs come from a man younger than 45 in good health.

The gene calls are TRBV28 and TRBJ2-7, with unresolved D. Trimming took off 5 bases at V and 2 bases at J, with 4 bases between the two ends. Germline V gene lookup returns CDR1 MDHEN and CDR2 SYDVKM. This CDR3 has 11 amino acids. In DNA, the CDR3 is TGTGCCAGCAGTCCGACCTACGAGCAGTACTTC. Its protein product is CASSPTYEQYF. The variable domain in full, completed from reference TRBV28 and TRBJ2-7, reads DVKVTQSSRYLVKRTGEKVFLECVQDMDHENMFWYRQDPGLGLRLIYFSYDVKMKEKGDIPEGYSVSREKKERFSLILESASTNQTSMYLCASSPTYEQYFGPGTRLTVT.

Details on this clone: Other nucleotide sequences from this sample produce the same CDR3. The chain is built from TRBV6-6 and TRBJ2-7, with D hard to call. With 0 bases removed from V and 3 bases from J, the gap between germline ends came to 3 bases. Germline V CDR1 and CDR2: MNHNY, SVGAGI (reference sequence). This CDR3 spans 12 amino acids. The CDR3 DNA follows: TGTGCCAGCAGTTACTCCCTCTACGAGCAGTACTTC. Its protein product is CASSYSLYEQYF.

The chain joins TRBV9 to TRBJ1-2; 7 nucleotides line up with TRBD1. V was clipped by 1 base and J by 7 bases; unmatched bases: 1. Looked up from germline, CDR1 is SGDLS and CDR2 is YYNGEE. The CDR3 extends over 12 amino acids. The CDR3 DNA follows: TGTGCCAGCAGCGTACCAGGGGGTGGCTACACCTTC. It yields the protein CASSVPGGGYTF.

This clone is a singleton in its sample. The chain couples TRBV19 to TRBJ1-1, with 7 bases aligning to TRBD1. CDR1 is LNHDA and CDR2 is SQIVND in the germline V gene (reference sequence). This CDR3 region has 12 residues. After removal of 6 bases from V and 9 bases from J, the junction contained 7 bases not matched to a gene. Here the CDR3 reads CASRIQGNKAFF. The DNA for the CDR3 is TGTGCCAGTAGGATACAGGGGAATAAAGCTTTCTTT.

The rearrangement links TRBV27 to TRBJ1-5; D possibly corresponds to TRBD1 (5 bases). The V end lost 8 bases, the J end lost 0 bases, and 5 bases lay between the germline ends. The CDR3 totals 12 residues. The germline V gene has CDR1 MNHEY and CDR2 SMNVEV (reference sequence). This chain's CDR3 is CASGHSNQPQHF. CDR3 nucleotide sequence: TGTGCCAGCGGACATAGCAATCAGCCCCAGCATTTT.

The chain joins TRBV9 to TRBJ2-3; 12 nucleotides match TRBD2. The V gene's germline CDR1 is SGDLS and CDR2 YYNGEE. This CDR3 is 16 amino acids long. Trimming at V came to 2 bases and at J to 2 bases, leaving 3 bases not matched to a gene. The CDR3 DNA follows: TGTGCCAGCAGCGTCCGGACTAGCGGGGACACAGATACGCAGTATTTT. Translated: CASSVRTSGDTDTQYF.

The chain combines TRBV27 with TRBJ1-4; D not certain. Germline loops: CDR1 MNHEY, CDR2 SMNVEV (reference sequence). Between the trimmed V and J ends, which lost 6 bases and 2 bases, there was a span of 16 bases. This CDR3 spans 16 amino acids. CDR3 nucleotide sequence: TGTGCCAGCAGACCACTTTCTAAGATTACTAATGAAAAACTGTTTTTT. The encoded protein is CASRPLSKITNEKLFF.

The V call is TRBV5-1, the J call TRBJ2-7, with a weak D call TRBD2 (5 bases). The CDR3 has 15 residues. In germline, CDR1 is SGHRS, CDR2 YFSETQ. Trimming took off 1 base at V and 2 bases at J, with 13 bases between the two ends. CDR3 sequence reads: CASSLFVSETYEQYF. The CDR3 nucleotides read TGCGCCAGCAGCTTGTTTGTTAGCGAAACCTACGAGCAGTACTTC.

The V call is TRBV6-5, the J call TRBJ2-5; TRBD2 matches at 8 bases. Germline loops: CDR1 MNHEY, CDR2 SVGAGI. Losses at the gene ends were 7 bases for V and 3 bases for J; bases not matched to a gene: 10. The length of the CDR3 is 15 residues. CDR3 DNA sequence: TGTGCCAGCAATCCACGACTAGCGTCGAAAGAGACCCAGTACTTC. Translated: CASNPRLASKETQYF.

The sample holds one count of this clone. The chain has TRBV27 and TRBJ2-1; possible D gene TRBD1, 6 bases. There are 16 residues in the CDR3. V dropped 4 bases and J dropped 7 bases, with 20 bases sitting between them. Germline V gene data show CDR1 as MNHEY and CDR2 as SMNVEV (reference sequence). The CDR3, as DNA: TGTGCCAGCAGTTCCCCGGGACATCTACGCAGGAATGAGCAGTTCTTC. Translating it yields CASSSPGHLRRNEQFF.

This chain links TRBV27 with TRBJ1-1; a possible D gene is TRBD1 (5 bases). V lost 5 bases, J lost 3 bases, and 16 bases lay in between. CDR1 and CDR2 (germline): MNHEY, SMNVEV (reference sequence). The CDR3 extends over 15 amino acids. DNA of the CDR3: TGTGCCAGCAGTGCCCGACGGGGGTGGGACACTGAAGCTTTCTTT. Translation: CASSARRGWDTEAFF.

The chain recombines TRBV7-9 with TRBJ2-5, with D hard to call. V was clipped by 1 base and J by 0 bases, with 12 bases between them. The CDR3 loop spans 16 amino acids. Germline CDR1 and CDR2: SEHNR and FQNEAQ (reference sequence). CDR3: CASSLVSSSYQETQYF. In DNA, the CDR3 is TGTGCCAGCAGCTTAGTTTCGAGTTCGTACCAAGAGACCCAGTACTTC.

V and J are TRBV2 and TRBJ2-7; 7 bases agree with TRBD1. The CDR3 runs 12 residues. The V and J ends lost 2 bases and 10 bases, in that order; junction bases with no gene match: 5. Germline values: CDR1 SNHLY, CDR2 FYNNEI. The CDR3 protein is CASSEWQGVQYF. The CDR3 DNA sequence: TGTGCCAGCAGTGAATGGCAGGGGGTTCAGTACTTC.

The rearrangement joins TRBV4-1 to TRBJ2-1; D perhaps matches TRBD2 (6 bases). Trimming pared 2 bases from V and 0 bases from J, leaving 14 bases between. This CDR3 region has 17 residues. Germline CDR1 reads MGHRA; CDR2 reads YSYEKL. In DNA form, the CDR3 reads TGCGCCAGCAGCCAAAGAGGAGAGGGAGGCTCCTACAATGAGCAGTTCTTC. It encodes CASSQRGEGGSYNEQFF.

CDR3: CASSQAKGGSYNEQFF. The CDR3 DNA sequence: TGCGCCAGCAGCCAAGCAAAGGGAGGGTCCTACAATGAGCAGTTCTTC. The V and J genes are TRBV4-3 and TRBJ2-1; 7 bases match TRBD2. This CDR3 has 16 residues. V lost 1 base and J lost 1; bases outside the gene matches: 4. Germline V lookup: CDR1 LGHNA, CDR2 YSLEER.

The chain recombines TRBV29-1 with TRBJ2-7, with D uncertain. The CDR3 extends over 14 amino acids. The germline CDR1 and CDR2 sequences are SQVTM and ANQGSEA. The V gene lost 3 bases and the J gene lost 0 bases, with 12 bases spanning the gap. The chain's CDR3 is CSVEGTWSSYEQYF. CDR3 DNA: TGCAGCGTTGAGGGAACCTGGAGCTCCTACGAGCAGTACTTC.

The chain is built from TRBV4-1 and TRBJ2-7, with D perhaps matching TRBD2 (6 bases). This CDR3 spans 16 amino acids. CDR1 is MGHRA, CDR2 YSYEKL, per germline. V was cut by 1 base and J by 2 bases, with 15 bases left in between. The CDR3 region is CASSQGPTGTPYEQYF. For the CDR3, the DNA is TGCGCCAGCAGCCAAGGGCCTACCGGGACTCCCTACGAGCAGTACTTC.

This sequence joins TRBV7-9 and TRBJ2-1; TRBD2 is a possible D gene (6 bases). This CDR3 region has 13 residues. Germline V lookup: CDR1 SEHNR, CDR2 FQNEAQ (reference sequence). The V end lost 10 bases, the J end lost 7 bases, and 17 bases lay between the germline ends. The CDR3, as DNA: TGTGCCAAGCAGCGACGCGGGGAAAATGAGCAGTTCTTC. Amino acids: CAKQRRGENEQFF.

The V call is TRBV15, the J call TRBJ2-7, with D tentatively TRBD1 (6 bases). Per germline, CDR1 LNHNV and CDR2 YYDKDF (reference sequence). V lost 6 bases and J 2 bases, leaving 11 bases between the germline ends. The CDR3 runs to 13 residues. The CDR3 bases are TGTGCCACCAGGGACAGCTCAACCTACGAGCAGTACTTC. This translates into CATRDSSTYEQYF.

Remarks on this clone: At the DNA level, this CDR3 is encoded by other sequences in the same sample as well. The V and J genes are TRBV9 and TRBJ2-1; TRBD2 is a possible D gene (5 bases). CDR3 length equals 9 residues. V was trimmed by 7 bases and J by 10 bases, leaving 6 bases between them. Germline V lookup: CDR1 SGDLS, CDR2 YYNGEE. The CDR3 DNA follows: TGTGCCAGCGGAGGAGAGCAGTTCTTC. This sequence encodes CASGGEQFF.

Regarding this clone: The DNA is omitted, as the CDR3 cannot be located on it reliably, and the CDR3 follows TCRdb's listing. The J gene is TRBJ2-1, the V gene TRBV10-3; the table's D call of TRBD2 was not tested on the DNA. The CDR3 has 23 amino acids, counting both end residues. The germline V gene has CDR1 ENHRY and CDR2 SYGVKD. This CDR3 reads CAIAEGAVPTMSSSSGRDNEQFF.

In the case of this clone: Other nucleotide sequences in the sample specify the same CDR3. The chain couples TRBV27 to TRBJ1-2; D might be TRBD1 (6 bases). V lost 5 bases, J lost 4 bases, and 8 bases lay in between. Germline CDR1 reads MNHEY; CDR2 reads SMNVEV (reference sequence). The CDR3 covers 12 residues. CDR3 loop: CASSPTGYGYTF. DNA of the CDR3: TGTGCCAGCAGTCCGACAGGCTATGGCTACACCTTC.

The rearrangement uses TRBV6-5 and TRBJ1-5, with D possibly TRBD1 on 5 matching bases. CDR3 size: 15 residues. Deletions cut 6 bases from V and 4 bases from J, with 16 bases between. Germline CDR1 MNHEY, CDR2 SVGAGI. The CDR3 loop reads CASSSSGGANQPQHF. CDR3 DNA sequence: TGTGCCAGCAGCTCCTCGGGCGGGGCTAATCAGCCCCAGCATTTT.

The rearrangement uses TRBV7-9 and TRBJ1-4; perhaps TRBD1 as D (6 bases). Germline CDR1 reads SEHNR; CDR2 reads FQNEAQ (reference sequence). Deletions cut 0 bases from V and 8 bases from J, with 13 bases between. The CDR3 length is 15 residues. DNA of the CDR3: TGTGCCAGCAGCTTAGCCGATTGGACAGAAGAAAAACTGTTTTTT. This sequence encodes CASSLADWTEEKLFF.

This chain links TRBV6-9 with TRBJ2-6; D ambiguous. This CDR3 region has 18 residues. The germline V and J ends were trimmed by 5 bases and 5 bases, with 22 bases remaining between them. Germline V gives CDR1 MNHGY, CDR2 SVAAGI. The DNA of the CDR3 is TGTGCCAGCAGTCGCTTCCTCTTACGACAAAGTCGGGCCAACGTCCTGACTTTC. Translation gives CASSRFLLRQSRANVLTF.

V is TRBV5-1 and J is TRBJ2-1; 16 bases agree with TRBD2. Germline V gene lookup returns CDR1 SGHRS and CDR2 YFSETQ. With 2 bases clipped from V and 8 bases from J, the junction kept 10 bases outside the gene matches. The CDR3 contains 18 residues. The CDR3 spells CASSFPGTSGRASYEQFF. CDR3 nucleotide sequence: TGCGCCAGCAGCTTTCCCGGGACTAGCGGGAGGGCCTCGTATGAGCAGTTCTTC.

A single count supports this clone. This sequence joins TRBV7-9 and TRBJ2-7; tentatively, D is TRBD2 (5 bases). Germline V lookup: CDR1 SEHNR, CDR2 FQNEAQ (reference sequence). The CDR3 covers 14 residues. Trimming removed 3 bases from V and 3 bases from J, with 12 bases in between. The CDR3 loop is CASSFGTRGYEQYF. CDR3 bases: TGTGCCAGCAGCTTTGGAACCCGGGGCTACGAGCAGTACTTC.

The chain combines TRBV7-9 with TRBJ2-2, with 13 bases lining up with TRBD2. Germline loops: CDR1 SEHNR, CDR2 FQNEAQ (reference sequence). This CDR3 spans 17 amino acids. Trimming cost V 6 bases and J 6 bases; bases outside gene matches: 10. The CDR3 sequence is CASRELAGGPRAGELFF. CDR3 DNA: TGTGCCAGCAGGGAACTAGCGGGAGGGCCGCGGGCCGGGGAGCTGTTTTTT.

The chain couples TRBV5-4 to TRBJ2-5; 10 bases line up with TRBD1. The CDR3 sequence is 16 residues long. Germline V gene lookup returns CDR1 SGHNT and CDR2 YYREEE (reference sequence). The V and J ends lost 1 base and 5 bases, in that order; junction bases with no gene match: 8. In DNA form, the CDR3 reads TGTGCCAGCAGCTTGATTGGGGACAGGGGAATGGAGACCCAGTACTTC. Amino acids: CASSLIGDRGMETQYF.

The gene calls are TRBV10-2 and TRBJ2-5; tentatively, D is TRBD1 or TRBD2 (5 bases each). The CDR3 runs to 17 residues. The germline V gene has CDR1 WSHSY and CDR2 SAAADI. With 5 bases removed from V and 5 bases from J, the gap between germline ends came to 24 bases. The CDR3 region is CASSPHSGTSPWETQYF. DNA of the CDR3: TGCGCCAGCAGTCCACATTCCGGGACCTCACCCTGGGAGACCCAGTACTTC.

The rearrangement uses TRBV6-1 and TRBJ2-1; D ambiguous. The CDR3 length is 15 residues. Germline lookup yields CDR1 MNHNS and CDR2 SASEGT. Trimming shortened V by 6 bases and J by 0 bases, and 12 bases separated the two germline ends. The chain's CDR3 is CASREASSSYNEQFF. The DNA of the CDR3 is TGTGCCAGCAGAGAGGCTTCCAGCTCCTACAATGAGCAGTTCTTC.